Presented here are 6 T cell receptor beta chains from one specimen sequenced in a study of blood T cell repertoires in COVID-19. Sequenced by immunoSEQ multiplex PCR; TCRdb stores in-frame clones only, minus some. The table includes 310,000 or so clones, roughly 90% detected once. Sequencing input: PBMCs or T cells enriched from blood (not recorded which). The receptors were sampled from a woman between 25 and 40 years old who had recovered from COVID-19.

The rearrangement uses TRBV7-8 and TRBJ1-2; D call uncertain. Germline V gene lookup returns CDR1 SGHVS and CDR2 FQNEAQ. V lost 2 bases and J 4 bases, leaving 23 bases between the germline ends. The CDR3 has 18 amino acids. CDR3 bases: TGTGCCAGCAGCTTAATAGTGCCTCACGCCAAGAGTAGCTATGGCTACACCTTC. It is translated as CASSLIVPHAKSSYGYTF.

V gene TRBV18 combines with J gene TRBJ1-2; a weak D match, TRBD1 (5 bases). Germline V gene sequence: CDR1 KGHSH, CDR2 LQKENI. The CDR3 has 11 residues. Trimming left V 2 bases short and J 10 bases short, with 8 bases between. In nucleotides, the CDR3 is TGTGCCAGCTCACCAGGACATGACTACACCTTC. It specifies CASSPGHDYTF.

The V and J genes are TRBV6-1 and TRBJ2-7, with TRBD2 as a possible D gene (5 bases). CDR1 and CDR2 from the germline V gene are MNHNS and SASEGT. V was clipped by 1 base and J by 12 bases, with 19 bases between them. The CDR3 covers 14 residues. This chain's CDR3 is CASSEEPGILKWYF. Written as DNA, the CDR3 is TGTGCCAGCAGTGAAGAGCCGGGAATCTTGAAATGGTACTTC.

The chain combines TRBV18 with TRBJ1-2; 8 bases map to TRBD1. In germline, CDR1 is KGHSH, CDR2 LQKENI. V lost 3 bases and J lost 8; bases outside the gene matches: 14. This CDR3 spans 16 amino acids. CDR3 sequence reads: CASSPIDSGGSEGYTF. CDR3 in DNA: TGTGCCAGCTCACCTATCGATTCAGGGGGCAGTGAAGGCTACACCTTC.

This chain connects TRBV5-6 to TRBJ1-5; 9 nucleotides align to TRBD1. The ends lost 4 bases at V and 2 bases at J; junction bases unmatched: 4. Germline V gene sequence: CDR1 SGHDT, CDR2 YYEEEE. CDR3 length: 15 amino acids. The CDR3: CASSVQGAGNQPQHF. In DNA, the CDR3 is TGTGCCAGCAGCGTACAGGGGGCTGGCAATCAGCCCCAGCATTTT.

The V and J genes are TRBV6-5 and TRBJ2-2; D uncertain. V dropped 2 bases and J dropped 3 bases, with 7 bases sitting between them. The germline V gene has CDR1 MNHEY and CDR2 SVGAGI. CDR3 length equals 14 residues. The CDR3, as DNA: TGTGCCAGCAGTTACGAAACGGACACCGGGGAGCTGTTTTTT. It encodes CASSYETDTGELFF.